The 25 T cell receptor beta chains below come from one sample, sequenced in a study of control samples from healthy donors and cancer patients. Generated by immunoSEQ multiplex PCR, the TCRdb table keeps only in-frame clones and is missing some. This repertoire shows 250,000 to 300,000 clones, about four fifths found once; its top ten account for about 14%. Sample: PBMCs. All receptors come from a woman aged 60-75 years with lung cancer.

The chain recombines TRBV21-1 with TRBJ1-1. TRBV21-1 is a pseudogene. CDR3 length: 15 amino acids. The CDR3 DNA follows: TGTGCCAGCAGCAATAGGGGGGAGAAGAACACTGAAGCTTTCTTT. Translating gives CASSNRGEKNTEAFF.

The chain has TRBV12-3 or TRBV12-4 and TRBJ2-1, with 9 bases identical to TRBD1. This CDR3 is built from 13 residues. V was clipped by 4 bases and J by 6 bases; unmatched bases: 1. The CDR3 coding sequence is TGTGCCAGCAGTTGGACAGGGGTCAATGAGCAGTTCTTC. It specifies CASSWTGVNEQFF.

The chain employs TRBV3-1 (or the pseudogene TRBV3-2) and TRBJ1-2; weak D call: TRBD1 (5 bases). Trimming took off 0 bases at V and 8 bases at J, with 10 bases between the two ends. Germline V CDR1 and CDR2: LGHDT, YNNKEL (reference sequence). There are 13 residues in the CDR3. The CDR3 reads CASSQEGAGGYTF. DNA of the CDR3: TGTGCCAGCAGCCAAGAAGGGGCTGGAGGCTACACCTTC.

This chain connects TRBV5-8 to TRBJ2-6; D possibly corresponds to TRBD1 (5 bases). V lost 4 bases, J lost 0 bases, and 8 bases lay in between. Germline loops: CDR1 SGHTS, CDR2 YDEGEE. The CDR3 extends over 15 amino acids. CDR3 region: CASSRQYSGANVLTF. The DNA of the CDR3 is TGTGCCAGCAGCCGACAGTACTCTGGGGCCAACGTCCTGACTTTC.

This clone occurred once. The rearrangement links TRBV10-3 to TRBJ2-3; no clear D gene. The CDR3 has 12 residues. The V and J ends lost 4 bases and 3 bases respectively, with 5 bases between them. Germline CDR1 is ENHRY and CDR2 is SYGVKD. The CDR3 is CAISARTDTQYF. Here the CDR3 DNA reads TGTGCCATCAGTGCACGAACAGATACGCAGTATTTT.

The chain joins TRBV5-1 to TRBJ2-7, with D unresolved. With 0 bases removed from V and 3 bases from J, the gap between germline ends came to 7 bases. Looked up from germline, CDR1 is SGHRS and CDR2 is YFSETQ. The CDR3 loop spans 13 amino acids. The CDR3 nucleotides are TGCGCCAGCAGCTTGGGGTGGGACTACGAGCAGTACTTC. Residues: CASSLGWDYEQYF.

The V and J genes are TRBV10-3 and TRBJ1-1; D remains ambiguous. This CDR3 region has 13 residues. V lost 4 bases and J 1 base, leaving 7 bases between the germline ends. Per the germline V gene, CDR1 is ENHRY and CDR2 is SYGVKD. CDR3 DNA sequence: TGTGCCATCAGTGCGAACGGGAACACTGAAGCTTTCTTT. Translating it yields CAISANGNTEAFF.

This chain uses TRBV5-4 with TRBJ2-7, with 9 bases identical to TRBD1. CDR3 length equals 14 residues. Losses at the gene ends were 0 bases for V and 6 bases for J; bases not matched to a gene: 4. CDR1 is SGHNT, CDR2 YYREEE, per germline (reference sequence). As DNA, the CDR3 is TGTGCCAGCAGCTTGGAGGGACAGGGTCGCGAGCAGTACTTC. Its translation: CASSLEGQGREQYF.

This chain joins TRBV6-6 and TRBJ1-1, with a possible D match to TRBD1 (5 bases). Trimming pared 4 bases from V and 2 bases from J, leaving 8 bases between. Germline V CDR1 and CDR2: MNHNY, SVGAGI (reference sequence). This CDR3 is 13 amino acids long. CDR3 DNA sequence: TGTGCCAGCAGTTTTCAGGGAAACACTGAAGCTTTCTTT. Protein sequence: CASSFQGNTEAFF.

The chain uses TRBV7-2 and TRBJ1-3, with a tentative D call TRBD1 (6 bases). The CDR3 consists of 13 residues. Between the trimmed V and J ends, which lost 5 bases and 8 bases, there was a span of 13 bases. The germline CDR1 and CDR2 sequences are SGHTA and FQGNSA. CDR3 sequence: CASSADSYDTIYF. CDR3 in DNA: TGTGCCAGCAGCGCGGACAGCTACGACACCATATATTTT.

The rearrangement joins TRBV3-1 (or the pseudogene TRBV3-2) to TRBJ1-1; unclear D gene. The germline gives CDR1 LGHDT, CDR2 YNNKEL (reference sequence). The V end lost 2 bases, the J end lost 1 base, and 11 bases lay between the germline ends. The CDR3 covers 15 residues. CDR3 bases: TGTGCCAGCAGCCAAACATGGGCCCAGAACACTGAAGCTTTCTTT. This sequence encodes CASSQTWAQNTEAFF.

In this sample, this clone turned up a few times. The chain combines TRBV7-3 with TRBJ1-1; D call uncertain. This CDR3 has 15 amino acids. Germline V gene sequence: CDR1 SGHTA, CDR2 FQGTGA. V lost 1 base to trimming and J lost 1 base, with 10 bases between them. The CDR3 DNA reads TGTGCCAGCAGCTTAATGGCAGGAAGGAACACTGAAGCTTTCTTT. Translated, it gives CASSLMAGRNTEAFF. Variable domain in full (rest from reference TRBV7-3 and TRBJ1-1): GAGVSQTPSNKVTEKGKYVELRCDPISGHTALYWYRQSLGQGPEFLIYFQGTGAADDSGLPNDRFFAVRPEGSVSTLKIQRTERGDSAVYLCASSLMAGRNTEAFFGQGTRLTVV.

The CDR3 spells CASKAEYNEQFF. In nucleotides, the CDR3 is TGTGCCAGCAAAGCGGAGTACAATGAGCAGTTCTTC. The gene calls are TRBV28 and TRBJ2-1; D perhaps matches TRBD2 (5 bases). The CDR3 contains 12 residues. V was pared by 7 bases and J by 4 bases, with 8 bases between. CDR1 is MDHEN, CDR2 SYDVKM, per germline. The variable domain in full, with the rest retrieved from reference TRBV28 and TRBJ2-1, is DVKVTQSSRYLVKRTGEKVFLECVQDMDHENMFWYRQDPGLGLRLIYFSYDVKMKEKGDIPEGYSVSREKKERFSLILESASTNQTSMYLCASKAEYNEQFFGPGTRLTVL.

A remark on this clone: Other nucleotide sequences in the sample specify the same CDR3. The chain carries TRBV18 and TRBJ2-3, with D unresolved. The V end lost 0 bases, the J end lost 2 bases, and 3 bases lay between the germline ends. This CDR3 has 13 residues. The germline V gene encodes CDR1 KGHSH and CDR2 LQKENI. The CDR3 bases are TGTGCCAGCTCACCACCGTCCACAGATACGCAGTATTTT. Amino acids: CASSPPSTDTQYF.

The CDR3 is CASSLHRALDQFF. CDR3 nucleotide sequence: TGTGCCAGCAGTTTACACAGGGCGTTAGATCAGTTCTTC. The chain joins TRBV28 to TRBJ2-1; a possible D gene is TRBD1 (6 bases). The CDR3 is made up of 13 amino acids. Looked up from germline, CDR1 is MDHEN and CDR2 is SYDVKM. V lost 2 bases and J lost 13, with 15 bases in between.

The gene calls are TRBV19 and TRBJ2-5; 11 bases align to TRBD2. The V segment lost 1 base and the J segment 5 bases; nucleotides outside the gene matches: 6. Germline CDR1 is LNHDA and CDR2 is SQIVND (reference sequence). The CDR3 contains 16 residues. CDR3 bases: TGTGCCAGTAGTATAGCTCTAGCGGGGGGCCAGGAGACCCAGTACTTC. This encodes CASSIALAGGQETQYF.

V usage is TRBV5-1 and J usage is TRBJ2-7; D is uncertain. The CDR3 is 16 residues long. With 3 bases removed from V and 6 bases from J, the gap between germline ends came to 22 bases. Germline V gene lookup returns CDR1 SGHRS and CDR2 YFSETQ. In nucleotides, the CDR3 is TGCGCCAGCAGCTCGAGACCGGTAAACTTAGGGCGCGAGCAGTACTTC. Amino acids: CASSSRPVNLGREQYF.

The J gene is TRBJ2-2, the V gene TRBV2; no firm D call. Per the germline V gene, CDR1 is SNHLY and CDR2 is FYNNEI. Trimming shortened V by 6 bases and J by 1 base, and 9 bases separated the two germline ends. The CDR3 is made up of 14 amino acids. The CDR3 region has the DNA TGTGCCAGCAGGGGCCAGATGAACACCGGGGAGCTGTTTTTT. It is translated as CASRGQMNTGELFF.

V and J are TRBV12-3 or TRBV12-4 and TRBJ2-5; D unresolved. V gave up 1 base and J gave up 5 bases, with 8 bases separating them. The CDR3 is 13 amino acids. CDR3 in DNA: TGTGCCAGCAGTTTAGGGGAATCGGAGACCCAGTACTTC. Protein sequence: CASSLGESETQYF.

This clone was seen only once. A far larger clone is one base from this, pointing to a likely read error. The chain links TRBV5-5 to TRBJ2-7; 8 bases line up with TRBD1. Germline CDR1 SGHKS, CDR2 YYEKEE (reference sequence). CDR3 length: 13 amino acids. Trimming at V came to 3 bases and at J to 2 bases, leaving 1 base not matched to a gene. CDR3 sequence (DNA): TGTGCCAGCAGCTGGGGACAGGCCTACGAGCAGTACTTC. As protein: CASSWGQAYEQYF.

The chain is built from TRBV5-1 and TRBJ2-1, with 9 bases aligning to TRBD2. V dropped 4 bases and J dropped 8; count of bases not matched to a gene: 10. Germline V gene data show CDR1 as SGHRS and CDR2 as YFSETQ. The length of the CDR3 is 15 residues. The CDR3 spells CASSLEGGRGYEQFF. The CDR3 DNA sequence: TGCGCCAGCAGCCTGGAAGGCGGGAGGGGCTATGAGCAGTTCTTC. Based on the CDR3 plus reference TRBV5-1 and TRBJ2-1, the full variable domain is KAGVTQTPRYLIKTRGQQVTLSCSPISGHRSVSWYQQTPGQGLQFLFEYFSETQRNKGNFPGRFSGRQFSNSRSEMNVSTLELGDSALYLCASSLEGGRGYEQFFGPGTRLTVL.

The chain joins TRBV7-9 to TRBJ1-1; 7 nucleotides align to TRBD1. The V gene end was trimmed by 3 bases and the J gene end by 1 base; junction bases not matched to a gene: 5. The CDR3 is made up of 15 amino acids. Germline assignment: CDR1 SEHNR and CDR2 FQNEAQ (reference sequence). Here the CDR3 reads CASSLPGQTNTEAFF. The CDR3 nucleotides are TGTGCCAGCAGCTTGCCGGGACAGACGAACACTGAAGCTTTCTTT.

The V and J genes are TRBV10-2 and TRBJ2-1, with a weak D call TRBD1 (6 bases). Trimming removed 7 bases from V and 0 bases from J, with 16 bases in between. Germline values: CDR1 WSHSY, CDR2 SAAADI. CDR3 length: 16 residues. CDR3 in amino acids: CASTHRAPSSYNEQFF. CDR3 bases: TGCGCCAGCACCCACAGGGCCCCCAGCTCCTACAATGAGCAGTTCTTC.

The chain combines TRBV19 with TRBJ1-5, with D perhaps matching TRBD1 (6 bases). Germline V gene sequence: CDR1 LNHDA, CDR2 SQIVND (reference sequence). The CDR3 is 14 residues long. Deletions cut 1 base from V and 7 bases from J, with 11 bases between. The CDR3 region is CASSIGGQPQPQHF. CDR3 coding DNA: TGTGCCAGTAGTATAGGAGGACAGCCACAGCCCCAGCATTTT.

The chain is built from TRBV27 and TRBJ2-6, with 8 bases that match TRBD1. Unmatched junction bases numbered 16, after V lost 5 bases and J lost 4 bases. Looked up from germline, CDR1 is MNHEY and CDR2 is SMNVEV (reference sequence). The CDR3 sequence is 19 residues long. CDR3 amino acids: CASSAGLYWTGQGANVLTF. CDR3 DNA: TGTGCCAGCAGTGCTGGCCTTTATTGGACAGGGCAAGGGGCCAACGTCCTGACTTTC.